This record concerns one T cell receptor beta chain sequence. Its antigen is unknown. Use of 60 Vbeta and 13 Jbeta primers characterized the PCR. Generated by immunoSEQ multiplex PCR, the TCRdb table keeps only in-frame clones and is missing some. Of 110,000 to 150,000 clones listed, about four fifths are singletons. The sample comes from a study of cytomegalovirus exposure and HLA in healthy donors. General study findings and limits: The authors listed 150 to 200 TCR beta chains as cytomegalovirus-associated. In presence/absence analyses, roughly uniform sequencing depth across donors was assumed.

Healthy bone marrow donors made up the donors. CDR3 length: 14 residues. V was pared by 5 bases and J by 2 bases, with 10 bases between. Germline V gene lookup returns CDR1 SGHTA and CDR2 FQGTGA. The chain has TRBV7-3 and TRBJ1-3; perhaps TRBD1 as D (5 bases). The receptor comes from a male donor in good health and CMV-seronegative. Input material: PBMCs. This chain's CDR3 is CASSQGRTGNTIYF. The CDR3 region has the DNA TGTGCCAGCAGCCAGGGCAGAACTGGAAACACCATATATTTT.